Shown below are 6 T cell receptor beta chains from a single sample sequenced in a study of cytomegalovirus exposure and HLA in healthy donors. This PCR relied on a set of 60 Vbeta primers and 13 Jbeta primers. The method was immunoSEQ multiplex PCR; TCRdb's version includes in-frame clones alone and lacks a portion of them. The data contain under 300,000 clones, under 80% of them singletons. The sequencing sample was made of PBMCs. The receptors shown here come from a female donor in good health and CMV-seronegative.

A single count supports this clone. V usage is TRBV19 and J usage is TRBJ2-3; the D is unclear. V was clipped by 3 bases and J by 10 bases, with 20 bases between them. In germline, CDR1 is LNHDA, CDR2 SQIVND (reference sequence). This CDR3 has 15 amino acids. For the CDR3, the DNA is TGTGCCAGTAGTATGGTGACGAGTACCCCCCGGGCGCAGTATTTT. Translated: CASSMVTSTPRAQYF.

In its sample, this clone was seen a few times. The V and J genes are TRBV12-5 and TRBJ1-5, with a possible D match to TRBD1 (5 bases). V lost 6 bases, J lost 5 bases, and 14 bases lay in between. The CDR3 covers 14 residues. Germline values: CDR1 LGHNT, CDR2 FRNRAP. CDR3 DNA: TGTGCTAGTGGAGTGACAGCCATAGATCAGCCCCAGCATTTT. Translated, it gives CASGVTAIDQPQHF.

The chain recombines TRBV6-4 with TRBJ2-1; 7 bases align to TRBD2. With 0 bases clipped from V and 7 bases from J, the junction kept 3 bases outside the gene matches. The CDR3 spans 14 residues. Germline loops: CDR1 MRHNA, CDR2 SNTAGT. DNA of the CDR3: TGTGCCAGCAGTGACTCGATGGGAGGGAATGAGCAGTTCTTC. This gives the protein CASSDSMGGNEQFF.

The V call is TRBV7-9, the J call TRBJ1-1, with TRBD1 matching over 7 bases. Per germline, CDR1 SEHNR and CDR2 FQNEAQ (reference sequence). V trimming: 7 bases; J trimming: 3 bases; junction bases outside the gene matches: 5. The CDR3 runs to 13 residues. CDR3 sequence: CASKQGWDTEAFF. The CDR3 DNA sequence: TGTGCCAGCAAACAGGGGTGGGACACTGAAGCTTTCTTT.

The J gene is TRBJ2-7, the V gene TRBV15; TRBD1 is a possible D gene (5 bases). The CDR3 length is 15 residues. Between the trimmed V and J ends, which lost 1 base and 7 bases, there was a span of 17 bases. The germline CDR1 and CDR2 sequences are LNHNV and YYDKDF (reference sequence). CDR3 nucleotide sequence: TGTGCCACCAGCAGAGTGGGCAGGGTAGAGGAAGAGCAGTACTTC. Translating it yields CATSRVGRVEEEQYF.

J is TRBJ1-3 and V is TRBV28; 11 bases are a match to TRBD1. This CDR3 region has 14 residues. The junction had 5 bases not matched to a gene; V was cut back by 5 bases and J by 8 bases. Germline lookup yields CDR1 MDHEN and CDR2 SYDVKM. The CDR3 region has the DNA TGTGCCAGCAGTCACTGGGGACAGGGGGACACCATATATTTT. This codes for CASSHWGQGDTIYF.